These 10 T cell receptor beta chains were all obtained from the same sample, sequenced in a study of blood T cells in healthy people across ages. It was with a sample-barcoded 5' primer and a J-beta primer mix that a second PCR of about 6 to 12 cycles was run. TCRdb processed the 5' RACE reads anew with MiXCR; each CDR3 protein has one entry. Here the sample spans around 1.5 million distinct CDR3 sequences, roughly 32% being singletons. The sample consisted of blood. Every receptor here comes from a woman aged 30 to 39 in good health.

This clonotype has just a few counts. The chain links TRBV9 to TRBJ2-3; D is unresolved. Trimming stripped 0 bases from V and 8 bases from J, with 10 bases between. The CDR3 has 13 amino acids. Germline V gene lookup returns CDR1 SGDLS and CDR2 YYNGEE. The CDR3 DNA reads TGTGCCAGCAGCGTAGAGGGCTGGGCTACGCAGTATTTT. This sequence encodes CASSVEGWATQYF.

V is TRBV29-1 and J is TRBJ2-5; 7 positions match TRBD2. This CDR3 is 13 amino acids long. V gave up 7 bases and J gave up 2 bases; unmatched junction bases: 7. Germline V lookup: CDR1 SQVTM, CDR2 ANQGSEA. The CDR3 DNA sequence: TGCAGCGCTTCCGGGACTAAACAAGAGACCCAGTACTTC. Protein: CSASGTKQETQYF.

CDR3 sequence (DNA): TGTGCCAGCAGCTTGGTAAGGATGCAAAGTCGCACAGATACGCAGTATTTT. Amino acid sequence: CASSLVRMQSRTDTQYF. The chain couples TRBV5-5 to TRBJ2-3; D gene unclear. The V and J ends lost 0 bases and 1 base respectively, with 15 bases between them. The CDR3 consists of 17 residues. The germline gives CDR1 SGHKS, CDR2 YYEKEE (reference sequence). The complete variable domain, with remaining parts taken from reference TRBV5-5 and TRBJ2-3, reads DAGVTQSPTHLIKTRGQQVTLRCSPISGHKSVSWYQQVLGQGPQFIFQYYEKEERGRGNFPDRFSARQFPNYSSELNVNALLLGDSALYLCASSLVRMQSRTDTQYFGPGTRLTVL.

Comments on this clonotype: Given a much more abundant clone one base away, this may be a read error. The J gene is TRBJ2-1, the V gene TRBV7-2, with D possibly TRBD2 on 6 matching bases. Germline CDR1 is SGHTA and CDR2 is FQGNSA. Between the trimmed V and J ends, which lost 7 bases and 9 bases, there was a span of 10 bases. This CDR3 spans 11 amino acids. CDR3 residues: CASTLGGEQFF. The DNA of the CDR3 is TGTGCCAGCACCTTGGGGGGTGAGCAGTTCTTC.

This clonotype occurred a few times. The chain couples TRBV6-2 or TRBV6-3 to TRBJ2-7, with TRBD1 matching 7 bases. The CDR3 sequence is 13 residues long. V shed 1 base, J shed 6 bases, and the junction held 3 bases outside the gene matches. Germline CDR1 is MNHEY and CDR2 is SVGEGT. As DNA, the CDR3 is TGTGCCAGCAGTTACTTTAGGGGGCGCGAGCAGTACTTC. It is translated as CASSYFRGREQYF.

The gene calls are TRBV12-3 or TRBV12-4 and TRBJ2-5; possible D gene TRBD1, 6 bases. The V and J ends lost 6 bases and 3 bases respectively, with 14 bases between them. The CDR3 length is 14 residues. This chain's CDR3 is CASRISGVEETQYF. In DNA, the CDR3 is TGTGCCAGCAGAATTTCAGGGGTGGAAGAGACCCAGTACTTC.

The CDR3 loop reads CASSSPGWSSYNEQFF. The DNA for the CDR3 is TGTGCCAGCAGCTCCCCTGGCTGGAGCTCCTACAATGAGCAGTTCTTC. The chain is built from TRBV5-6 and TRBJ2-1; D unclear. CDR3 length equals 16 residues. V lost 3 bases to trimming and J lost 0 bases, with 13 bases between them. Germline V gives CDR1 SGHDT, CDR2 YYEEEE.

The chain uses TRBV7-9 and TRBJ2-6; D not resolved. This CDR3 region has 14 residues. The germline V gene has CDR1 SEHNR and CDR2 FQNEAQ (reference sequence). V was pared by 8 bases and J by 0 bases, with 8 bases between. The CDR3 bases are TGTGCCAGCTTAGTGATCTCTGGGGCCAACGTCCTGACTTTC. This translates into CASLVISGANVLTF.

V and J are TRBV28 and TRBJ2-3; 10 nucleotides agree with TRBD2. CDR1 and CDR2 from the germline V gene are MDHEN and SYDVKM. Unmatched junction bases numbered 7, after V lost 5 bases and J lost 5 bases. The CDR3 consists of 15 residues. CDR3 region: CASSTSSGSGDTQYF. The CDR3, as DNA: TGTGCCAGCAGTACCTCTAGCGGGAGTGGAGATACGCAGTATTTT. Together with reference TRBV28 and TRBJ2-3, the CDR3 gives the full variable domain: DVKVTQSSRYLVKRTGEKVFLECVQDMDHENMFWYRQDPGLGLRLIYFSYDVKMKEKGDIPEGYSVSREKKERFSLILESASTNQTSMYLCASSTSSGSGDTQYFGPGTRLTVL.

This clonotype was observed a single time. Just one base apart from a much larger clone, this may be a read error. The chain links TRBV6-1 to TRBJ2-1; D is perhaps TRBD2 (6 bases). The V end was cut by 8 bases, the J end by 4 bases, with 18 bases between. The CDR3 is 15 amino acids. CDR1 MNHNS and CDR2 SASEGT come from the germline V gene. Written as DNA, the CDR3 is TGTGCCAGCGGTGTGGACTTGGCGGGGTACAATGAGCAGTTCTTC. Its protein is CASGVDLAGYNEQFF.